This TCR beta chain is drawn from a study of T cell changes during pregnancy in multiple sclerosis. TCRdb keeps only in-frame clones here, not all; method: immunoSEQ multiplex PCR. Of 85,000 to 100,000 clones in the sample, approximately 92% were seen once. There are 14 residues in the CDR3. The ends were cut back, 1 base at V and 6 bases at J, with 10 bases in the middle. Germline V gives CDR1 LGHNA, CDR2 YSLEER. This chain uses TRBV4-3 with TRBJ2-1; weak D call: TRBD2 (6 bases). This TCR was sampled from a female donor with multiple sclerosis, enrolled in a pregnancy study. Sample: peripheral blood, taken in the first trimester of pregnancy. The DNA of the CDR3 is TGCGCCAGCAGCCAAGGGGACTTACGCAATGAGCAGTTCTTC. It codes for CASSQGDLRNEQFF.